This is a list of T cell receptor beta chains from one sample in a study of blood T cell repertoires in COVID-19. Generated by immunoSEQ multiplex PCR, the TCRdb table keeps only in-frame clones and is missing some. Found here are roughly 230,000 clones, 82% of them singletons; the top ten hold about 3.6%. The source material was peripheral blood. These receptors were obtained from an elderly woman with acute or convalescent COVID-19. Both conserved end residues are part of each CDR3. The order of the fields is clone size, J gene, V gene, D gene, CDR3 DNA, CDR3 protein. The D gene is left open where the match is weak. Part of the rows lack a size; the others show once, few, many or a class for expanded clones.

clone_size: NA
j_call: TRBJ2-3
v_call: TRBV6-4
d_call: TRBD2
cdr3_nt: TGTGCCAGCAGTGACTCGAAGCGGGGGGGCTCAGATACGCAGTATTTT
cdr3_aa: CASSDSKRGGSDTQYF

clone_size: NA
j_call: TRBJ1-2
v_call: TRBV5-1
d_call: TRBD1
cdr3_nt: TGCGCCAGCAGCTTGGGGGGGACAGGCCCTAACTATGGCTACACCTTC
cdr3_aa: CASSLGGTGPNYGYTF

clone_size: NA
j_call: TRBJ1-6
v_call: TRBV7-2
d_call: NA
cdr3_nt: TGTGCCAGCAGCTTGAGAAGGGGATCCTATAATTCACCCCTCCACTTT
cdr3_aa: CASSLRRGSYNSPLHF

clone_size: NA
j_call: TRBJ1-1
v_call: TRBV6-4
d_call: TRBD1
cdr3_nt: TGTGCCAGCAGTGAACAGGGGGCTGACACTGAAGCTTTCTTT
cdr3_aa: CASSEQGADTEAFF

clone_size: NA
j_call: TRBJ2-7
v_call: TRBV5-4
d_call: NA
cdr3_nt: TGTGCCAGCAGCCCCCGGGACTCCGAGCAGTACTTC
cdr3_aa: CASSPRDSEQYF

clone_size: NA
j_call: TRBJ1-1
v_call: TRBV12-3/TRBV12-4
d_call: NA
cdr3_nt: TGTGCCAGCAGTATAACAAGTTCCGCTGAAGCTTTCTTT
cdr3_aa: CASSITSSAEAFF

clone_size: NA
j_call: TRBJ1-2
v_call: TRBV29-1
d_call: NA
cdr3_nt: TGCAGCGTTGAAGGTACAAGGGGGGGATATGATGGCTACACCTTC
cdr3_aa: CSVEGTRGGYDGYTF

clone_size: NA
j_call: TRBJ1-4
v_call: TRBV3-1/TRBV3-2
d_call: NA
cdr3_nt: TGTGCCAGCAGCCAAGTAGGCGGGAGGGGAGAAAAACTGTTTTTT
cdr3_aa: CASSQVGGRGEKLFF

clone_size: NA
j_call: TRBJ2-3
v_call: TRBV7-3
d_call: TRBD2
cdr3_nt: TGTGCCAGCAGCACAGCAGGGCTAGCGGGGGAGAGAGGAGATACGCAGTATTTT
cdr3_aa: CASSTAGLAGERGDTQYF

clone_size: few
j_call: TRBJ2-7
v_call: TRBV6-5
d_call: NA
cdr3_nt: TGTGCCAGCAGTAGGGGTTCCGCCGAGCAGTACTTC
cdr3_aa: CASSRGSAEQYF

clone_size: NA
j_call: TRBJ1-1
v_call: TRBV6-1
d_call: TRBD1
cdr3_nt: TGTGCCAGCAGTGAAGCGCTTCATAAGGGGGCGGGTACTGAAGCTTTCTTT
cdr3_aa: CASSEALHKGAGTEAFF

clone_size: NA
j_call: TRBJ1-1
v_call: TRBV6-1
d_call: NA
cdr3_nt: TGTGCCAGCAGTGAAGCTTGGAGAACTGAAGCTTTCTTT
cdr3_aa: CASSEAWRTEAFF

clone_size: NA
j_call: TRBJ1-6
v_call: TRBV3-1/TRBV3-2
d_call: NA
cdr3_nt: TGTGCCAGCAGCCAAGACCAATCACCCCTCCACTTT
cdr3_aa: CASSQDQSPLHF

clone_size: once
j_call: TRBJ2-3
v_call: TRBV3-1/TRBV3-2
d_call: TRBD2
cdr3_nt: TGTGCCAGCAGCCTGCCCGGGACTAGCGGCTTAGATACGCAGTATTTT
cdr3_aa: CASSLPGTSGLDTQYF

clone_size: NA
j_call: TRBJ2-3
v_call: TRBV5-6
d_call: TRBD1
cdr3_nt: TGTGCCAGCAGATTCACAGGGGTAGATACGCAGTATTTT
cdr3_aa: CASRFTGVDTQYF

clone_size: once
j_call: TRBJ2-2
v_call: TRBV23-1
d_call: TRBD2
cdr3_nt: TGCGCCAGCATAATAGCGGGGGGGCATCTCGGGGAGCTGTTTTTT
cdr3_aa: CASIIAGGHLGELFF

clone_size: NA
j_call: TRBJ2-7
v_call: TRBV28
d_call: TRBD1
cdr3_nt: TGTGCCAGCAGTTTATGGACAGGGCTCTACGAGCAGTACTTC
cdr3_aa: CASSLWTGLYEQYF

clone_size: NA
j_call: TRBJ1-5
v_call: TRBV6-1
d_call: NA
cdr3_nt: TGTGCCAGCAGTGATCGGGCAGGGGGCAATCAGCCCCAGCATTTT
cdr3_aa: CASSDRAGGNQPQHF

clone_size: NA
j_call: TRBJ2-7
v_call: TRBV9
d_call: NA
cdr3_nt: TGTGCCAGCAGCCCGAGGGACTGGGAGTCCTACGAGCAGTACTTC
cdr3_aa: CASSPRDWESYEQYF

clone_size: NA
j_call: TRBJ1-1
v_call: TRBV3-1/TRBV3-2
d_call: NA
cdr3_nt: TGTGCCAGCAGCCAAGATAGGGGTGGGACTGAAGCTTTCTTT
cdr3_aa: CASSQDRGGTEAFF

clone_size: NA
j_call: TRBJ2-4
v_call: TRBV5-6
d_call: NA
cdr3_nt: TGTGCCAGCAGCTTAAGGGGGTTAGCCAAAAACATTCAGTACTTC
cdr3_aa: CASSLRGLAKNIQYF

clone_size: NA
j_call: TRBJ2-5
v_call: TRBV7-3
d_call: TRBD2
cdr3_nt: TGTGCCAGCAGCTTACGGGGGGGCAGGGCAGAGACCCAGTACTTC
cdr3_aa: CASSLRGGRAETQYF

clone_size: few
j_call: TRBJ1-2
v_call: TRBV6-5
d_call: NA
cdr3_nt: TGTGCCAGCAGTTACGGAAACAGGGAAGATGGCTACACCTTC
cdr3_aa: CASSYGNREDGYTF

clone_size: once
j_call: TRBJ1-1
v_call: TRBV5-1
d_call: TRBD1
cdr3_nt: TGCGCCAGCAGCCGAGGGACAGGTCCCACTGAAGCTTTCTTT
cdr3_aa: CASSRGTGPTEAFF

clone_size: NA
j_call: TRBJ2-1
v_call: TRBV6-4
d_call: TRBD1
cdr3_nt: TGTGCCAGCAGTGACGGACAGGGACAATACAATGAGCAGTTCTTC
cdr3_aa: CASSDGQGQYNEQFF

clone_size: NA
j_call: TRBJ2-7
v_call: TRBV28
d_call: TRBD2
cdr3_nt: TGTGCCAGCAGTTTGCCACTAGCGAGGTCCTACGAGCAGTACTTC
cdr3_aa: CASSLPLARSYEQYF

clone_size: NA
j_call: TRBJ1-1
v_call: TRBV19
d_call: NA
cdr3_nt: TGTGCCAGTAACGAGGGGGGGGTGAACACTGAAGCTTTCTTT
cdr3_aa: CASNEGGVNTEAFF

clone_size: NA
j_call: TRBJ2-2
v_call: TRBV9
d_call: NA
cdr3_nt: TGTGCCAGCAGCTCCGGCCCCAGGGGCACCGGGGAGCTGTTTTTT
cdr3_aa: CASSSGPRGTGELFF

clone_size: NA
j_call: TRBJ1-5
v_call: TRBV5-6
d_call: NA
cdr3_nt: TGTGCCAGCAGCTTATGGTCGACGGGCGGAGGGGGCAATCAGCCCCAGCATTTT
cdr3_aa: CASSLWSTGGGGNQPQHF

clone_size: NA
j_call: TRBJ2-7
v_call: TRBV18
d_call: NA
cdr3_nt: TGTGCCAGCTCACCGGGACTGGGGATGGACGAGCAGTACTTC
cdr3_aa: CASSPGLGMDEQYF

clone_size: few
j_call: TRBJ1-2
v_call: TRBV28
d_call: TRBD1
cdr3_nt: TGTGCCAGCAGTTCTGACAGGGTGACTGGCTACACCTTC
cdr3_aa: CASSSDRVTGYTF

clone_size: NA
j_call: TRBJ1-1
v_call: TRBV4-1
d_call: NA
cdr3_nt: TGCGCCAGCAGCCGGGGGCTGAGCCCCACTGAAGCTTTCTTT
cdr3_aa: CASSRGLSPTEAFF

clone_size: NA
j_call: TRBJ1-2
v_call: TRBV9
d_call: TRBD1
cdr3_nt: TGTGCCAGCAGCGTCCCCGGGACAGGTAAAGGCTACACCTTC
cdr3_aa: CASSVPGTGKGYTF

clone_size: once
j_call: TRBJ1-2
v_call: TRBV5-1
d_call: NA
cdr3_nt: TGCGCCAGCAGCAGCAACAGGGACTACACCTTC
cdr3_aa: CASSSNRDYTF

clone_size: NA
j_call: TRBJ1-2
v_call: TRBV24-1
d_call: NA
cdr3_nt: TGTGCCACCAGTGATGGGTACAGTTATGGCTACACCTTC
cdr3_aa: CATSDGYSYGYTF

clone_size: NA
j_call: TRBJ2-7
v_call: TRBV7-2
d_call: TRBD2
cdr3_nt: TGTGCCAGCAGCCGCCAGGGCGGGGGGTCACCTTCGGGGGAGCAGTACTTC
cdr3_aa: CASSRQGGGSPSGEQYF

clone_size: NA
j_call: TRBJ2-7
v_call: TRBV18
d_call: NA
cdr3_nt: TGTGCCAGCTCGCCCCAGGCTCCAGGCGTCGAGCAGTACTTC
cdr3_aa: CASSPQAPGVEQYF

clone_size: NA
j_call: TRBJ1-1
v_call: TRBV28
d_call: NA
cdr3_nt: TGTGCCAGCAGACCTCCTGGGGGGGGCACTGAAGCTTTCTTT
cdr3_aa: CASRPPGGGTEAFF

clone_size: NA
j_call: TRBJ1-1
v_call: TRBV2
d_call: NA
cdr3_nt: TGTGCCAGCAGACAGGACAGATTTGAAGCTTTCTTT
cdr3_aa: CASRQDRFEAFF

clone_size: few
j_call: TRBJ1-1
v_call: TRBV28
d_call: NA
cdr3_nt: TGTGCCAGCAGCGACAGGAACACTGAAGCTTTCTTT
cdr3_aa: CASSDRNTEAFF

clone_size: once
j_call: TRBJ2-3
v_call: TRBV14
d_call: TRBD2
cdr3_nt: TGTGCCAGCAGCCTAGCGGGGGGAGTGAGCACAGATACGCAGTATTTT
cdr3_aa: CASSLAGGVSTDTQYF

clone_size: NA
j_call: TRBJ1-4
v_call: TRBV3-1/TRBV3-2
d_call: NA
cdr3_nt: TGTGCCAGCAGCTACAGTTCCAATTGGAAAAAACTGTTTTTT
cdr3_aa: CASSYSSNWKKLFF

clone_size: NA
j_call: TRBJ2-7
v_call: TRBV10-3
d_call: NA
cdr3_nt: TGTGCCATCAGTGAGTACCAGGACTACGAGCAGTACTTC
cdr3_aa: CAISEYQDYEQYF

clone_size: once
j_call: TRBJ2-3
v_call: TRBV11-3
d_call: TRBD1
cdr3_nt: TGTGCCAGCAGCCCAGGGGGCGACAGGGGGCAAGTCAATTTT
cdr3_aa: CASSPGGDRGQVNF

clone_size: NA
j_call: TRBJ1-4
v_call: TRBV30
d_call: NA
cdr3_nt: TGTGCCTGGAACCGGGGTCGCGGAGGGGAAAAACTGTTTTTT
cdr3_aa: CAWNRGRGGEKLFF

clone_size: NA
j_call: TRBJ2-1
v_call: TRBV5-1
d_call: TRBD2
cdr3_nt: TGCGCCAGCGGACGCTCTAGCGGGGGCCCAAGGACCTACAATGAGCAGTTCTTC
cdr3_aa: CASGRSSGGPRTYNEQFF

clone_size: NA
j_call: TRBJ1-5
v_call: TRBV19
d_call: NA
cdr3_nt: TGTGCCAGTAAAACATCATGGGGCAGTCTAAATCAGCCCCAGCATTTT
cdr3_aa: CASKTSWGSLNQPQHF

clone_size: NA
j_call: TRBJ2-2
v_call: TRBV7-2
d_call: NA
cdr3_nt: TGTGCCAGCAGCTTAGTTCTACAGGGTGCCGGGGAGCTGTTTTTT
cdr3_aa: CASSLVLQGAGELFF

clone_size: NA
j_call: TRBJ2-5
v_call: TRBV7-7
d_call: NA
cdr3_nt: TGTGCCAGCAGTGCAACCGGGACTCGCCAAGAGACCCAGTACTTC
cdr3_aa: CASSATGTRQETQYF

clone_size: once
j_call: TRBJ2-2
v_call: TRBV28
d_call: TRBD1
cdr3_nt: TGTGCCAGCAGTTCCGCCGGGACAGGTGGGACCGGGGAGCTGTTTTTT
cdr3_aa: CASSSAGTGGTGELFF

clone_size: NA
j_call: TRBJ2-7
v_call: TRBV27
d_call: TRBD1
cdr3_nt: TGTGCCAGCAGCCACGGACAGGGCGAGCAGTACTTC
cdr3_aa: CASSHGQGEQYF

clone_size: NA
j_call: TRBJ2-2
v_call: TRBV30
d_call: NA
cdr3_nt: TGTGCCTGGAGTGTACAAGGGGCGAACACCGGGGAGCTGTTTTTT
cdr3_aa: CAWSVQGANTGELFF

clone_size: NA
j_call: TRBJ2-5
v_call: TRBV18
d_call: TRBD2
cdr3_nt: TGTGCCAGCTCACCCTTCGGGGGGGAAGAGACCCAGTACTTC
cdr3_aa: CASSPFGGEETQYF

clone_size: NA
j_call: TRBJ2-7
v_call: TRBV4-1
d_call: NA
cdr3_nt: TGCGCCAGCAGCCAAGACGGCAGGATCTTTGGGTACGAGCAGTACTTC
cdr3_aa: CASSQDGRIFGYEQYF